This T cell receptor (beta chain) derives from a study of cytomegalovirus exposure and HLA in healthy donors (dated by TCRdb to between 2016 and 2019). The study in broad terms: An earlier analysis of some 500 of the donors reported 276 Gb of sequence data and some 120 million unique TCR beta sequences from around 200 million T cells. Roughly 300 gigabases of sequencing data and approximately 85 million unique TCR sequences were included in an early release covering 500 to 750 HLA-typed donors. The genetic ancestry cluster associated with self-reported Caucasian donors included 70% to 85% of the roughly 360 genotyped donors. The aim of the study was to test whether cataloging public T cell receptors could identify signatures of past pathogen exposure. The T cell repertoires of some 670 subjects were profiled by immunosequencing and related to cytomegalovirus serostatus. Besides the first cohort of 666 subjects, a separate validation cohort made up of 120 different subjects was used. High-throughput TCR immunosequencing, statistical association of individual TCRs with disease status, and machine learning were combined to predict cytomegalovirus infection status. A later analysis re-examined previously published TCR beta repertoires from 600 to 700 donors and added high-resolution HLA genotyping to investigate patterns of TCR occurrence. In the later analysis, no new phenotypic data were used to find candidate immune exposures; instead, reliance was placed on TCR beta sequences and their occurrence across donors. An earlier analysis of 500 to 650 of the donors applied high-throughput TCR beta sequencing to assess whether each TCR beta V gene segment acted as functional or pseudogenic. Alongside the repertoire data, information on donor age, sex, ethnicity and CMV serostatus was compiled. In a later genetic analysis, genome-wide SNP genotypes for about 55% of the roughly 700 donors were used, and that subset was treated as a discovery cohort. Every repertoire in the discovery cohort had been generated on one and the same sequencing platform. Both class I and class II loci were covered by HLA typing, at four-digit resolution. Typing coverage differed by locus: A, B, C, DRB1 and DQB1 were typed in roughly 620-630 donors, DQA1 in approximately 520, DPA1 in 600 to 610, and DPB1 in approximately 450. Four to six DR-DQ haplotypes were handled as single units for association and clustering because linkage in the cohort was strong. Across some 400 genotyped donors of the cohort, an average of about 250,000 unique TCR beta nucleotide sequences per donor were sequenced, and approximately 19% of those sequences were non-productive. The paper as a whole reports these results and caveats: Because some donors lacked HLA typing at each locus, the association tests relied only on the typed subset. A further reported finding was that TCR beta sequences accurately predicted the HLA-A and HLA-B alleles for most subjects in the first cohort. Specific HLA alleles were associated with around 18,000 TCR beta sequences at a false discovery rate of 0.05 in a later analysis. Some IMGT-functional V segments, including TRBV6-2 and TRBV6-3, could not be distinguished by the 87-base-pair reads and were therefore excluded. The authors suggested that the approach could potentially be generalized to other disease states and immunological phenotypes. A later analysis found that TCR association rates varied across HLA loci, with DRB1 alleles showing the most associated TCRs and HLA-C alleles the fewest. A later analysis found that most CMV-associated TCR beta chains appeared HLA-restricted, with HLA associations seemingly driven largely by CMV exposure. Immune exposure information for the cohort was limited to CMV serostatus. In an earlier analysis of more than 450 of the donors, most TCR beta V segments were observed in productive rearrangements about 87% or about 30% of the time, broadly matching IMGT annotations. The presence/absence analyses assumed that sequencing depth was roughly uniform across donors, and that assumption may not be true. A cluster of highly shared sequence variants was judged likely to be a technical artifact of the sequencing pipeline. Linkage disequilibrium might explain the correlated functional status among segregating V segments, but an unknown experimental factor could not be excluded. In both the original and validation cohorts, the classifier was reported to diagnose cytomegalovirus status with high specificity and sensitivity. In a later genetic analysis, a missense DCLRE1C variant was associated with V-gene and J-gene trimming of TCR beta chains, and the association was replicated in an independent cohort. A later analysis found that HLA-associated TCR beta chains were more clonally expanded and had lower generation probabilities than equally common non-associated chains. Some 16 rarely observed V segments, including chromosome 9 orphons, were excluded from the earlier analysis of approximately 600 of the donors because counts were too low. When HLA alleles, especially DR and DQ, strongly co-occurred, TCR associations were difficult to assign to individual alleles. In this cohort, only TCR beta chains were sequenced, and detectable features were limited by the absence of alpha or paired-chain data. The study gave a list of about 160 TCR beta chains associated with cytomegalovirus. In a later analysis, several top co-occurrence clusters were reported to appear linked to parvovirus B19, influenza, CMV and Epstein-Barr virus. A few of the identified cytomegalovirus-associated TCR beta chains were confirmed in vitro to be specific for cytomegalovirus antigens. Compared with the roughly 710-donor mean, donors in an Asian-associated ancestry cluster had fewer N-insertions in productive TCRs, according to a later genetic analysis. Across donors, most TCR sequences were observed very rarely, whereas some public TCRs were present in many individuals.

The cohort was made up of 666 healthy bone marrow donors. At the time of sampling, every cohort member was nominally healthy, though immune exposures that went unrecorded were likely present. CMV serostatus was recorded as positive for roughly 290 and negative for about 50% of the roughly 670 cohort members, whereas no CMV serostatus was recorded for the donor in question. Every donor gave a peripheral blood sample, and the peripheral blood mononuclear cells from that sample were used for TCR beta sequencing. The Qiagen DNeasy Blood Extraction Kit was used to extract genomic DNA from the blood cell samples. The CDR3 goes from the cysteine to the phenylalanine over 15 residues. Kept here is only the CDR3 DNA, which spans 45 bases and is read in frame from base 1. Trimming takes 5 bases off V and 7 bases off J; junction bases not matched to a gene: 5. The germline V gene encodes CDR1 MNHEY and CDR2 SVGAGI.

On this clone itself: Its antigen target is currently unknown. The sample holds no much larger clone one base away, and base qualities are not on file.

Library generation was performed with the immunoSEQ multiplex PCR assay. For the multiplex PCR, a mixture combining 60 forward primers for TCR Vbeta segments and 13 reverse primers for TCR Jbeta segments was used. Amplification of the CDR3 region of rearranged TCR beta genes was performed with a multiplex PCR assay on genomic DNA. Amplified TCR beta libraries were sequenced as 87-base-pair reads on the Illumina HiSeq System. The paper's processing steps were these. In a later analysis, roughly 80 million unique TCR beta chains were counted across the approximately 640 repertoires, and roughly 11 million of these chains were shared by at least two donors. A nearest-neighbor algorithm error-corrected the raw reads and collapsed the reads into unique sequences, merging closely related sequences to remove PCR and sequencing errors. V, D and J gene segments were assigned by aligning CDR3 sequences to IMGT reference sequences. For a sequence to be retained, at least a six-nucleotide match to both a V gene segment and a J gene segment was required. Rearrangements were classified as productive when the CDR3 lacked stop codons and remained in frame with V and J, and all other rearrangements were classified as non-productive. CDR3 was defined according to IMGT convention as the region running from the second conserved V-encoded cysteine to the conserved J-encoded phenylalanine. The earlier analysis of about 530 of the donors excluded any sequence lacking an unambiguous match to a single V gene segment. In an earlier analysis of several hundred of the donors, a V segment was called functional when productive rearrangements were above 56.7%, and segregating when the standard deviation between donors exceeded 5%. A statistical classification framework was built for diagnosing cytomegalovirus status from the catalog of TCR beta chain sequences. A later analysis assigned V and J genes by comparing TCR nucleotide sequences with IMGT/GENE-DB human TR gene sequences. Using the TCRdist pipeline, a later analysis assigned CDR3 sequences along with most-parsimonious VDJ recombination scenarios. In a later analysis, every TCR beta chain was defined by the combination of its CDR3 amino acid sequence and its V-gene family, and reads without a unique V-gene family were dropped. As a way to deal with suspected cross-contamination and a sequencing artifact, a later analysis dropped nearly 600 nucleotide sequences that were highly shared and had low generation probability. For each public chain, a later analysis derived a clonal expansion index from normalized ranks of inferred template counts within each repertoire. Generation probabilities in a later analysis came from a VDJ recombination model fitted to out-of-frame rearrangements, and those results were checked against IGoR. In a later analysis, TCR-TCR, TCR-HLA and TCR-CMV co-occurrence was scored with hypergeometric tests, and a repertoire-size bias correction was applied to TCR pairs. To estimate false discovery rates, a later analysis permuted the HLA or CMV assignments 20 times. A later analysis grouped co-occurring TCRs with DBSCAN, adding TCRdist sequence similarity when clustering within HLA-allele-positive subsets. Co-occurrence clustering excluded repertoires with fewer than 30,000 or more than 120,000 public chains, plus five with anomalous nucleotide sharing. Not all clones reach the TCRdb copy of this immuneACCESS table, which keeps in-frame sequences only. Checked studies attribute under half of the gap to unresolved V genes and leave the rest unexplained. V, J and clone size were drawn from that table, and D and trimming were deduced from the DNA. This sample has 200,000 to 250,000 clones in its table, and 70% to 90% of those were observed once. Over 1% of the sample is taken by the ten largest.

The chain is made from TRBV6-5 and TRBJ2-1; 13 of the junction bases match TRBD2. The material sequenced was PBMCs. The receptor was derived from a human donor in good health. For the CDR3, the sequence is CASSPGLAGENEQFF. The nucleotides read TGTGCCAGCAGTCCCGGACTAGCGGGAGAAAATGAGCAGTTCTTC.